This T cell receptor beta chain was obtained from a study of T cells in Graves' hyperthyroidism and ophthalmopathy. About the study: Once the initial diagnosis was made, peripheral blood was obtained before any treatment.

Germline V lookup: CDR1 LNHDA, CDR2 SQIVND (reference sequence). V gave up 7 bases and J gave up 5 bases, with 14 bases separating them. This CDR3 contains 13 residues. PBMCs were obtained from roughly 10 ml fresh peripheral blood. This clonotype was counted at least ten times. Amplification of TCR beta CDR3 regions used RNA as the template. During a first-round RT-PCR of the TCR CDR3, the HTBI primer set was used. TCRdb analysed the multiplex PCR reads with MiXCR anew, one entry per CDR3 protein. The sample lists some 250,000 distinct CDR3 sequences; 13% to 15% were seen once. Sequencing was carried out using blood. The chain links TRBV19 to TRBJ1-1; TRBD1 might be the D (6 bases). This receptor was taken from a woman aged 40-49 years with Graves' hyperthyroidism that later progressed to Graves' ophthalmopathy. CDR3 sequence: CASNARGATEAFF. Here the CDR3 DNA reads TGTGCCAGTAACGCCAGGGGCGCAACTGAAGCTTTCTTT. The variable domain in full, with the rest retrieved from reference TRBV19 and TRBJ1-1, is DGGITQSPKYLFRKEGQNVTLSCEQNLNHDAMYWYRQDPGQGLRLIYYSQIVNDFQKGDIAEGYSVSREKKESFPLTVTSAQKNPTAFYLCASNARGATEAFFGQGTRLTVV.